These 8 T cell receptor beta chains share one sample of origin, sequenced in a study of cytomegalovirus exposure and HLA in healthy donors. Researchers ran the PCR with 60 Vbeta and 13 Jbeta primers. The table came from immunoSEQ multiplex PCR; TCRdb's copy has only in-frame clones and leaves some out. The data show under 200,000 clones, over 80% seen once. Material for sequencing was PBMCs. The receptor set was obtained from a girl between 5 and 17 years old in good health and CMV-seropositive.

V usage is TRBV6-4 and J usage is TRBJ1-2, with 8 bases that match TRBD1. Germline V gene lookup returns CDR1 MRHNA and CDR2 SNTAGT. The CDR3 consists of 14 residues. V lost 4 bases and J lost 6; bases outside the gene matches: 7. The chain's CDR3 is CASSAQGAGDGYTF. The CDR3 nucleotides read TGTGCCAGCAGTGCCCAGGGGGCTGGAGATGGCTACACCTTC.

This clone was counted only a few times. The chain uses TRBV5-6 and TRBJ2-4; D might be TRBD2 (5 bases). The V end lost 3 bases, the J end lost 0 bases, and 13 bases lay between the germline ends. The CDR3 length is 16 residues. Germline lookup yields CDR1 SGHDT and CDR2 YYEEEE. The CDR3 nucleotides read TGTGCCAGCAGCTCTAAGAGGGCACTAGCCAAAAACATTCAGTACTTC. The encoded protein is CASSSKRALAKNIQYF.

This clone was detected once. The rearrangement links TRBV9 to TRBJ2-1; TRBD2 agrees at 15 bases. This CDR3 is 15 amino acids long. V lost 2 bases and J lost 7; bases outside the gene matches: 1. CDR1 and CDR2 (germline): SGDLS, YYNGEE. The CDR3 nucleotides read TGTGCCAGCAGCGTCGGGACTAGCGGGGGGAATGAGCAGTTCTTC. It codes for CASSVGTSGGNEQFF.

This clone was seen once. This rearrangement joins TRBV30 to TRBJ1-5; 8 nucleotides agree with TRBD1. Germline V gives CDR1 GTSNPN, CDR2 SVGIG (reference sequence). The ends lost 0 bases at V and 3 bases at J; junction bases unmatched: 10. CDR3 length equals 17 residues. CDR3 amino acids: CAWSVFEQGGSNQPQHF. The CDR3 nucleotides are TGTGCCTGGAGTGTCTTCGAACAGGGGGGATCCAATCAGCCCCAGCATTTT.

The chain couples TRBV7-8 to TRBJ2-7; the match to TRBD1 covers 10 bases. This CDR3 comprises 16 residues. The V gene's germline CDR1 is SGHVS and CDR2 FQNEAQ. With V trimmed by 2 bases and J by 0 bases, 4 bases remained unmatched. The CDR3 spells CASSLTRQGASYEQYF. CDR3 coding DNA: TGTGCCAGCAGCTTAACCCGACAGGGGGCCTCCTACGAGCAGTACTTC. Full variable domain (rest looked up from reference TRBV7-8 and TRBJ2-7): GAGVSQSPRYKVAKRGQDVALRCDPISGHVSLFWYQQALGQGPEFLTYFQNEAQLDKSGLPSDRFFAERPEGSVSTLKIQRTQQEDSAVYLCASSLTRQGASYEQYFGPGTRLTVT.

Notes on this clone: The junction shows a germline mismatch at one end, possibly a read error. J is TRBJ2-7 and V is TRBV5-1, with D tentatively TRBD2 (7 bases). Germline values: CDR1 SGHRS, CDR2 YFSETQ. This CDR3 is built from 14 residues. The CDR3 DNA sequence: TGCGCCAGCAGTCCCCCCGGGTGGGCGGGGGCGCTGGCGTTC. Translating it yields CASSPPGWAGALAF.

The V call is TRBV4-1, the J call TRBJ2-7, with 7 bases matching TRBD2. From germline, CDR1 is MGHRA and CDR2 YSYEKL. This CDR3 region has 15 residues. With V trimmed by 0 bases and J by 2 bases, 4 bases remained unmatched. In nucleotides, the CDR3 is TGCGCCAGCAGCCAAGAGTCTAGCGGTGCCTACGAGCAGTACTTC. The encoded protein is CASSQESSGAYEQYF.

The rearrangement joins TRBV28 to TRBJ2-3; no clear D. The CDR3 is 15 amino acids. Trimming took 6 bases from V and 1 from J, leaving 14 bases between them. Germline V CDR1 and CDR2: MDHEN, SYDVKM. The DNA of the CDR3 is TGTGCCAGCAGCTTGAGCTTCCTAGGCACAGATACGCAGTATTTT. This codes for CASSLSFLGTDTQYF.